This TCR beta chain was observed in a study of blood T cells in healthy people across ages. The CDR3 runs 15 residues. The V gene's germline CDR1 is MNHEY and CDR2 SVGAGI. Trimming removed 6 bases from V and 0 bases from J, with 14 bases in between. The second PCR ran about 6 to 12 cycles with a sample-barcoded 5' primer and J-beta primers. TCRdb reprocessed the 5' RACE reads via MiXCR and lists one record per CDR3 protein. The sample holds hundreds of thousands of distinct CDR3 sequences; 40% to 65% are singletons and the top ten take roughly 14%. This clonotype was sampled from a woman aged 80 or over in good health. What was sequenced was blood. The chain is built from TRBV6-5 and TRBJ2-5; D is undetermined. Written as DNA, the CDR3 is TGTGCCAGCAGACGGGCCCGATCGTACCAAGAGACCCAGTACTTC. Translated, it gives CASRRARSYQETQYF.